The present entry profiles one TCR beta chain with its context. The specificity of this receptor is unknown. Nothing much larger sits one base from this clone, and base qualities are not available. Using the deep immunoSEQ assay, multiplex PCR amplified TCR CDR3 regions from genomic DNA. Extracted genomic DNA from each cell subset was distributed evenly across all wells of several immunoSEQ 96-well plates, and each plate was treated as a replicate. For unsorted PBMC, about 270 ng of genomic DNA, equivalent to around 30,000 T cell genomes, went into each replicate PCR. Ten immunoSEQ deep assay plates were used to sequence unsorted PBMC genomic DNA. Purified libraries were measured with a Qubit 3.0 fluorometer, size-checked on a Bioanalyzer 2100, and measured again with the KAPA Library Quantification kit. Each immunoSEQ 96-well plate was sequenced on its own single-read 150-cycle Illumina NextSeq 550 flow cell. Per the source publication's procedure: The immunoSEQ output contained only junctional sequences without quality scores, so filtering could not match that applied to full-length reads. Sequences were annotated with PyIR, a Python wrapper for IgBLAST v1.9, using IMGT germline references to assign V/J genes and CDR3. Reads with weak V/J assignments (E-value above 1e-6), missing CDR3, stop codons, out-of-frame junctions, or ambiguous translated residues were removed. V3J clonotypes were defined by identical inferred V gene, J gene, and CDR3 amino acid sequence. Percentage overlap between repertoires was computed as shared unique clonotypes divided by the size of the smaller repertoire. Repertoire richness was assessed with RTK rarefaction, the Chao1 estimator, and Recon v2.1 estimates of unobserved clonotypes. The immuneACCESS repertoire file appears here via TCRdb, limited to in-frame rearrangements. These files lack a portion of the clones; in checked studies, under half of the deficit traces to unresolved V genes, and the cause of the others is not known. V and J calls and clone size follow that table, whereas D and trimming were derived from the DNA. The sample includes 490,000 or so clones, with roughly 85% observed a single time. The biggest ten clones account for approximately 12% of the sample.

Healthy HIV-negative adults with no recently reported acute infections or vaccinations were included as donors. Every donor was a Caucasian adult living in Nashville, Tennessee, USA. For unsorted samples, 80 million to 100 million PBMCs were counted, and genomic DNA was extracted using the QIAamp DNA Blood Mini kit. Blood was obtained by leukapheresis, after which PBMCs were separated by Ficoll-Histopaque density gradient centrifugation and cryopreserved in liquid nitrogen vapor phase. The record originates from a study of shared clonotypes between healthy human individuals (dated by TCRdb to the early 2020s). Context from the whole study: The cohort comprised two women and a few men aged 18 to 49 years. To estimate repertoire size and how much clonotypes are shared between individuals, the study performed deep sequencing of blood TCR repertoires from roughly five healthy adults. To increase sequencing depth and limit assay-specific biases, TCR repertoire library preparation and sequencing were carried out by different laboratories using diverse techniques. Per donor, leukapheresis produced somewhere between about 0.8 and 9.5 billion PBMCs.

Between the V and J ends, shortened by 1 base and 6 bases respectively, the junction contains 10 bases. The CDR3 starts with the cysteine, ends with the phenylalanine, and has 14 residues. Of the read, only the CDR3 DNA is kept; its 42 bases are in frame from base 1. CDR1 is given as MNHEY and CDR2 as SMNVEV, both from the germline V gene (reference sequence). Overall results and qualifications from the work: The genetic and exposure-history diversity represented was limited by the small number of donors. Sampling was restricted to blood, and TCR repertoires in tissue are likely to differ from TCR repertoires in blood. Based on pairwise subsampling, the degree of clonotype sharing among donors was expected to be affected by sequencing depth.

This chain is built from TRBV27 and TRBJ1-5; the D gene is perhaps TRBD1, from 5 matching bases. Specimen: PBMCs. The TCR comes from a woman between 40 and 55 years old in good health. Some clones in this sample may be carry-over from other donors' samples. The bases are TGTGCCAGCAGTTTATTGGGAGGGGTTCAGCCCCAGCATTTT. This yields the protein CASSLLGGVQPQHF.